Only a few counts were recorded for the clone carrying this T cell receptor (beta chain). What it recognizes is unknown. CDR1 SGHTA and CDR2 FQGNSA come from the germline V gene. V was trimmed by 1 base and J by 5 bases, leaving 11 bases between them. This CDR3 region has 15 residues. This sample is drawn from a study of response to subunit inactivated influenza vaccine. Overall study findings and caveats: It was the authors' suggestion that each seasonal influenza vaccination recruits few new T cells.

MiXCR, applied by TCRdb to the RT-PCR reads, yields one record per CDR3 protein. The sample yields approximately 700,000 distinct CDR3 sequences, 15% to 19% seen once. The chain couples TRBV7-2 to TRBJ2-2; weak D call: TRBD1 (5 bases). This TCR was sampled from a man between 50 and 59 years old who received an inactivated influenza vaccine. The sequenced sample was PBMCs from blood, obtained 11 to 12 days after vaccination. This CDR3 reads CASSLVPGPTGELFF. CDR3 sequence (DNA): TGTGCCAGCAGCTTAGTTCCAGGGCCGACCGGGGAGCTGTTTTTT. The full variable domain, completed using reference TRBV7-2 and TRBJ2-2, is GAGVSQSPSNKVTEKGKDVELRCDPISGHTALYWYRQSLGQGLEFLIYFQGNSAPDKSGLPSDRFSAERTGGSVSTLTIQRTQQEDSAVYLCASSLVPGPTGELFFGEGSRLTVL.